This T cell receptor beta chain comes out of a study of shared clonotypes between healthy human individuals. A deep-level run was used for the assay. Genomic DNA of each subset was evenly split across several immunoSEQ plates. Profiled with immunoSEQ multiplex PCR; TCRdb holds only in-frame clones, not every one. The sample yields hundreds of thousands of clones, over 60% seen once. This clone has more than one count but fewer than ten. The donors were all Caucasian adults (living in Nashville, Tennessee). Samples left unsorted employed 80 million to 95 million PBMCs for genomic DNA. The CDR3 is 11 residues long. From germline, CDR1 is MNHEY and CDR2 SMNVEV (reference sequence). The V and J ends lost 6 bases and 6 bases respectively, with 9 bases between them.

Material for sequencing was PBMCs. The receptor's source is a woman aged 40 to 50 in good health. Some clones in this sample may be carry-over from other donors' samples. The chain employs TRBV27 and TRBJ2-7; D tentatively reads TRBD1 or TRBD2 (5 bases each). The CDR3 bases are TGTGCCAGCAGCGTTGGGGGCGAGCAGTACTTC. Translating gives CASSVGGEQYF.